The following is a TCR beta chain sequence with its context. These data are taken from a study of blood T cell repertoires in COVID-19. The germline CDR1 and CDR2 sequences are SGHTA and FQGNSA. The V segment lost 4 bases and the J segment 6 bases; nucleotides outside the gene matches: 5. The CDR3 length is 15 residues. Assay used: immunoSEQ multiplex PCR; TCRdb lists only in-frame clones, some missing. Of over 200,000 clones listed, roughly 86% are singletons. The rearrangement joins TRBV7-2 to TRBJ2-1, with 11 bases matching TRBD1. The TCR originated in a man between 18 and 29 years old with acute COVID-19. What was sequenced was PBMCs or T cells enriched from blood (not recorded which). The DNA of the CDR3 is TGTGCCAGCAGCTGGGACAGGGGGGTTCTCAATGAGCAGTTCTTC. Its translation: CASSWDRGVLNEQFF.